This T cell receptor (beta chain) was captured by sequencing in a study of blood T cell repertoires in COVID-19. On the study more broadly: The United States, Italy and Spain supplied acute and convalescent COVID-19 samples. PBMCs, B-cell-depleted T cells, or T cells were the source of the cDNA or gDNA that made up the material.

Original processing notes: Scientists estimated how many nucleated cells there were by amplifying reference gene primers. Profiled with immunoSEQ multiplex PCR; TCRdb holds only in-frame clones, not every one. D and trimming were read from the DNA, whereas the V and J calls and clone size are those reported in that table. The table shows 200,000 to 250,000 clones, with roughly 85% occurring only once. In Seattle, patients joined the study during active infection and were tracked longitudinally. Germline CDR1 and CDR2: SGDLS and YYNGEE. The CDR3 runs to 15 residues. The V end lost 4 bases, the J end lost 3 bases, and 15 bases lay between the germline ends.

The chain links TRBV9 to TRBJ2-3; D is possibly TRBD2 (6 bases). The sequence derives from a woman in her 70s with COVID-19, enrolled during active disease. The specimen sequenced was peripheral blood. The DNA for the CDR3 is TGTGCCAGCAGCACCCGGCCGGCGGGGACAGATACGCAGTATTTT. As protein: CASSTRPAGTDTQYF.